These 9 T cell receptor beta chains were sequenced from one sample in a study of T cells in Graves' hyperthyroidism and ophthalmopathy. The CDR3 regions of TCR beta were amplified from RNA transcripts. When the TCR CDR3 underwent first-round RT-PCR, the HTBI primer set was used. TCRdb processed the multiplex PCR reads anew with MiXCR; each CDR3 protein has one entry. The table records hundreds of thousands of distinct CDR3 sequences, around 22% of them present only once. Sample: blood. These receptors were collected from a man younger than 45 with Graves' ophthalmopathy.

On this clonotype: A much bigger clone sits one base away, suggesting this may be a read error. The chain is built from TRBV20-1 and TRBJ2-7; TRBD2 is a possible D gene (6 bases). From germline, CDR1 is DFQATT and CDR2 SNEGSKA (reference sequence). The CDR3 sequence is 12 residues long. CDR3 nucleotide sequence: TGCAGTGCTGGAGGGAGTTTGGACGAGCAGAACTTC. Encoded protein: CSAGGSLDEQNF.

This clonotype occurred many times. The chain is built from TRBV18 and TRBJ2-1, with 7 bases lining up with TRBD1. Per germline, CDR1 KGHSH and CDR2 LQKENI. V lost 2 bases, J lost 8 bases, and 3 bases stayed unmatched. This CDR3 is 13 amino acids long. The CDR3 bases are TGTGCCAGCTCACCAGACAGGGCCCATGAGCAGTTCTTC. This codes for CASSPDRAHEQFF.

This clonotype was seen repeatedly, ten times or more. The rearrangement joins TRBV7-2 to TRBJ2-5; no clear D. V was shortened by 6 bases and J by 0 bases, with 17 bases between the two germline ends. The CDR3 has 16 amino acids. Germline V lookup: CDR1 SGHTA, CDR2 FQGNSA. The CDR3 protein is CASRPHLHRNQETQYF. As DNA, the CDR3 is TGTGCCAGCAGACCTCATTTACACCGTAACCAAGAGACCCAGTACTTC.

This clonotype occurred a few times. The chain carries TRBV7-9 and TRBJ1-2, with D perhaps matching TRBD1 (6 bases). This CDR3 has 14 residues. The germline V gene has CDR1 SEHNR and CDR2 FQNEAQ (reference sequence). V lost 1 base and J lost 7, with 13 bases in between. The CDR3 loop is CASSLGGGAGGYTF. The CDR3 bases are TGTGCCAGCAGCTTAGGGGGGGGGGCAGGTGGCTACACCTTC.

The table lists this clonotype with a few counts. The chain carries TRBV28 and TRBJ1-5; no definite D call. Trimming took off 8 bases at V and 1 base at J, with 15 bases between the two ends. The CDR3 has 15 amino acids. CDR1 and CDR2 from the germline V gene are MDHEN and SYDVKM. The CDR3 nucleotides are TGTGCCAGCCGTGATGAGGGTGCAAGCAATCAGCCCCAGCATTTT. Protein sequence: CASRDEGASNQPQHF.

The sample holds many counts of this clonotype. The chain employs TRBV20-1 and TRBJ2-2, with no clear D. V lost 6 bases, J lost 9 bases, and 17 bases lay in between. Germline assignment: CDR1 DFQATT and CDR2 SNEGSKA (reference sequence). CDR3 size: 13 residues. The CDR3 loop is CSAKGEATRELFF. CDR3 coding DNA: TGCAGTGCCAAGGGCGAAGCAACCCGGGAGCTGTTTTTT.

J is TRBJ2-1 and V is TRBV14, with TRBD2 matching over 7 bases. The CDR3 sequence is 17 residues long. V gave up 2 bases and J gave up 4 bases; unmatched junction bases: 11. CDR1 and CDR2 from the germline V gene are SGHDN and FVKESK. CDR3 nucleotide sequence: TGTGCCAGCAGCCAACCTCCCCTAGCGGAGTGGTACAATGAGCAGTTCTTC. Its protein product is CASSQPPLAEWYNEQFF.

This clonotype has just one count. The CDR3 protein is CASSVRAGYTF. The CDR3 region has the DNA TGTGCCAGCAGCGTCCGGGCCGGCTACACCTTC. V gene TRBV5-6 combines with J gene TRBJ1-2; the D is unclear. CDR3 size: 11 residues. CDR1 and CDR2 from the germline V gene are SGHDT and YYEEEE. V shed 4 bases and J shed 8 bases, with 9 bases lying between them.

This chain joins TRBV2 and TRBJ2-2, with 8 positions matching TRBD1. Losses at the gene ends were 3 bases for V and 0 bases for J; bases not matched to a gene: 9. Germline V gene sequence: CDR1 SNHLY, CDR2 FYNNEI. There are 18 residues in the CDR3. CDR3 nucleotides: TGTGCCAGCAGTGATTCAGGGGGCTACTACGCGAACACCGGGGAGCTGTTTTTT. It specifies CASSDSGGYYANTGELFF.